The rows below give T cell receptor beta chains drawn from one sample of a study of blood T cells in healthy people across ages. TCRdb analysed the 5' RACE reads with MiXCR anew, one entry per CDR3 protein. The table has about 1.5 million distinct CDR3 sequences, around 40% seen once. The sequenced material came from blood. The source is a woman under 30 in good health. CDR3s include the opening cysteine and the closing phenylalanine or tryptophan. A D gene is named only where the DNA matches it firmly. Clone size, where shown, is once, few, many, or a class for clones that have expanded.

d_call | j_call | clone_size | v_call | cdr3_aa | cdr3_nt
NA | TRBJ2-1 | few | TRBV11-1 | CASSLGPPLHEQFF | TGTGCCAGCAGCTTGGGACCTCCCCTACATGAGCAGTTCTTC
NA | TRBJ2-4 | NA | TRBV6-1 | CASSPTAAVGLAKNIQYF | TGTGCCAGCAGTCCGACAGCCGCCGTCGGCCTAGCCAAAAACATTCAGTACTTC
NA | TRBJ2-2 | NA | TRBV7-2 | CASSLLQPHTGELFF | TGTGCCAGCAGCTTACTCCAACCGCACACCGGGGAGCTGTTTTTT
NA | TRBJ1-1 | NA | TRBV4-2 | CASSGGPGPEAFF | TGTGCCAGCAGCGGGGGTCCCGGACCTGAAGCTTTCTTT
TRBD1 | TRBJ1-2 | few | TRBV29-1 | CSVNLGTGDHPGGYTF | TGCAGCGTCAACCTCGGGACAGGGGACCACCCGGGGGGCTACACCTTC
NA | TRBJ2-3 | NA | TRBV7-2 | CASTPFLTGAATQYF | TGTGCCAGCACCCCGTTTCTCACGGGGGCAGCTACGCAGTATTTT
NA | TRBJ2-7 | NA | TRBV2 | CASWGIYSKSSYNEQYF | TGTGCCAGCTGGGGGATTTACTCCAAGAGCTCCTACAATGAGCAGTACTTC
TRBD1 | TRBJ2-7 | NA | TRBV20-1 | CSAYTDRALSDEQYF | TGCAGTGCCTATACAGACAGGGCCCTCTCCGACGAGCAGTACTTC
TRBD1 | TRBJ2-5 | NA | TRBV6-2/TRBV6-3 | CASSYSQGVQETQYF | TGTGCCAGCAGTTACTCGCAGGGGGTCCAAGAGACCCAGTACTTC
NA | TRBJ1-5 | few | TRBV20-1 | CSARLTDSNQPQHF | TGCAGTGCTAGATTAACAGATAGCAATCAGCCCCAGCATTTT
NA | TRBJ1-1 | NA | TRBV18 | CASSPGISAEAFF | TGTGCCAGCTCACCAGGGATAAGCGCTGAAGCTTTCTTT
NA | TRBJ1-5 | NA | TRBV6-1 | CASTKRTEQPQHF | TGTGCCAGCACCAAAAGGACGGAGCAGCCCCAGCATTTT
NA | TRBJ2-1 | few | TRBV27 | CASSSPRPDNEQFF | TGTGCCAGCAGTTCTCCACGCCCGGACAATGAGCAGTTCTTC
TRBD1 | TRBJ1-1 | NA | TRBV9 | CASSSPGQGLDIAFF | TGTGCCAGCAGCAGCCCGGGACAGGGGTTGGACATAGCTTTCTTT
NA | TRBJ1-3 | NA | TRBV9 | CASSLNQGRTGNTIYF | TGTGCCAGCAGCCTAAACCAGGGCCGCACTGGAAACACCATATATTTT
NA | TRBJ2-2 | NA | TRBV11-2 | CASSLVEAGELFF | TGTGCCAGCAGCTTAGTGGAGGCTGGGGAGCTGTTTTTT
NA | TRBJ2-1 | few | TRBV9 | CASSVTGDTYNEQFF | TGTGCCAGCAGCGTAACTGGGGACACCTACAATGAGCAGTTCTTC
NA | TRBJ2-1 | NA | TRBV27 | CASSVLGGGHGEQFF | TGTGCCAGCAGTGTCTTGGGGGGGGGGCATGGTGAGCAGTTCTTC
TRBD2 | TRBJ2-3 | NA | TRBV4-2 | CASSQRLAGGNTDTQYF | TGTGCCAGCAGCCAAAGACTAGCGGGAGGGAACACAGATACGCAGTATTTT
NA | TRBJ1-3 | NA | TRBV29-1 | CSVGISGNTIYF | TGCAGCGTTGGCATCTCTGGAAACACCATATATTTT
TRBD1 | TRBJ1-2 | NA | TRBV28 | CASSALGQGPSSEYGYTF | TGTGCCAGCAGTGCACTCGGACAGGGGCCCTCGTCAGAATATGGCTACACCTTC
TRBD1 | TRBJ1-6 | NA | TRBV5-1 | CASSRDSSYNSPLHF | TGCGCCAGCAGCCGGGACAGCTCCTATAATTCACCCCTCCACTTT
NA | TRBJ2-1 | NA | TRBV2 | CASRYSDRRDEQFF | TGTGCCAGCAGATATAGCGATAGGAGAGATGAGCAGTTCTTC
NA | TRBJ2-5 | NA | TRBV20-1 | CSASPRSWYQETRYF | TGCAGTGCTAGTCCTCGGTCTTGGTACCAAGAGACCCGGTACTTC
NA | TRBJ1-6 | NA | TRBV14 | CASSQVGAASPNSPLHF | TGTGCCAGCAGCCAAGTAGGGGCAGCTTCACCGAATTCACCCCTCCACTTT
TRBD2 | TRBJ2-1 | NA | TRBV6-2/TRBV6-3 | CASSSGGPVNEQFF | TGTGCCAGCAGTTCGGGAGGGCCCGTCAATGAGCAGTTCTTC
NA | TRBJ1-4 | NA | TRBV21-1 | CASSKALRGVNEKLFF | TGTGCCAGCAGCAAAGCGCTCAGGGGCGTTAATGAAAAACTGTTTTTT
NA | TRBJ2-5 | NA | TRBV7-2 | CTSRLQVSQETQYF | TGTACCAGCAGACTCCAGGTGTCTCAAGAGACCCAGTACTTC
NA | TRBJ2-7 | NA | TRBV7-2 | CASSLAGILPYEQYF | TGTGCCAGCAGCTTAGCGGGGATCCTCCCCTACGAGCAGTACTTC
TRBD2 | TRBJ2-1 | NA | TRBV11-2 | CASSLDRTSAIGQFF | TGTGCCAGCAGCTTAGATCGGACTAGTGCAATAGGGCAGTTCTTC
NA | TRBJ1-4 | NA | TRBV28 | CASSLLDGGEYEKLFF | TGTGCCAGCAGCCTCCTCGACGGCGGTGAATACGAAAAACTGTTTTTT
NA | TRBJ2-7 | once | TRBV6-2/TRBV6-3 | CASSWASTYNEQYF | TGTGCCAGCTCATGGGCTAGCACTTACAATGAGCAGTACTTC
NA | TRBJ2-5 | NA | TRBV19 | CASSTGRVDEQYF | TGTGCCAGTAGTACGGGTCGGGTTGATGAGCAGTACTTC
NA | TRBJ2-3 | NA | TRBV12-3/TRBV12-4 | CASSALPGADAQYF | TGTGCCAGCAGTGCACTACCTGGGGCAGATGCGCAGTATTTT
TRBD2 | TRBJ2-5 | NA | TRBV11-1 | CASEPRGVKETQYF | TGTGCCAGCGAGCCCCGGGGGGTTAAAGAGACCCAGTACTTC
TRBD2 | TRBJ2-1 | NA | TRBV12-3/TRBV12-4 | CASSLVDGGTYNEQFF | TGTGCCAGCAGTTTAGTAGACGGGGGGACCTACAATGAGCAGTTCTTC
TRBD1 | TRBJ1-2 | few | TRBV4-2 | CASSQDLGTGGSFNYGYTF | TGTGCCAGCAGCCAAGATCTGGGGACAGGGGGCTCTTTTAACTATGGCTACACCTTC
NA | TRBJ1-1 | few | TRBV9 | CASSAAENTEAFF | TGTGCCAGCAGCGCGGCGGAGAACACTGAAGCTTTCTTT
NA | TRBJ2-1 | few | TRBV12-5 | CASGLSNNEQFF | TGTGCTAGTGGTTTGAGTAACAATGAGCAGTTCTTC
NA | TRBJ2-3 | NA | TRBV3-1 | CAISQDRDGIVWDTQYF | TGTGCCATCAGCCAAGATAGGGACGGGATCGTCTGGGATACGCAGTATTTT
NA | TRBJ2-4 | NA | TRBV2 | CASSLTGGLGVNIQYF | TGTGCCAGCAGTCTTACGGGCGGGCTAGGCGTGAACATTCAATACTTC
NA | TRBJ1-2 | NA | TRBV29-1 | CSVEADTPGYTF | TGCAGCGTTGAAGCGGACACCCCTGGCTACACCTTC